The rows below give T cell receptor beta chains drawn from one sample of a study of T cell repertoires in cytomegalovirus infection. TCRdb ran MiXCR on the reads and lists one entry per CDR3 protein. The sample includes roughly 500,000 distinct CDR3 sequences, about 15% seen only once; the top ten take 20% to 30%. The sample consisted of CD8+ T cells from PBMCs. These receptors were collected from a human donor in good health (CMV status not recorded). Some clones in this sample may be carry-over from other donors' samples. Both conserved end residues are part of each CDR3. The D gene is left open where the match is weak. For some rows the clone size is stated as once, few or many, or as a class when expanded; others skip it.

DNA,CDR3,size,J,V,D
TGTGCCAGCAGCCCCCGCAGGGGGGGGGTTGGCTATGGCTACACCTTC,CASSPRRGGVGYGYTF,many,TRBJ1-2,TRBV6-6,TRBD1
TGTGCCAGCAGCTTTGAAGTAAACGGGAATTACGAGCAGTACTTC,CASSFEVNGNYEQYF,many,TRBJ2-7,TRBV7-9,NA
TGTGCCAGCAGCCAAGCGGGAGGTTCCTACAATGAGCAGTTCTTC,CASSQAGGSYNEQFF,many,TRBJ2-1,TRBV7-8,TRBD2
TGTGCCAGCAGAGTTCGGGGGGCAGGGAGTGAGCAGTTCTTC,CASRVRGAGSEQFF,few,TRBJ2-1,TRBV27,NA
TGTGCCAGCAGCGCCGGACTAGCGGTGGCGGGTGAGCAGTACTTC,CASSAGLAVAGEQYF,few,TRBJ2-7,TRBV5-5,TRBD2
TGTGCCAGCACTAAGGGCGATAGGACTGAAGCTTTCTTT,CASTKGDRTEAFF,many,TRBJ1-1,TRBV27,NA
TGTGCCAGCAGTTCCCACCGAACATGGGGTAATAATGGCTACACCTTC,CASSSHRTWGNNGYTF,NA,TRBJ1-2,TRBV27,NA
TGTGCCAGTAGTATCCTCCGGGACAGGGGCCCTAAGGGCTACACCTTC,CASSILRDRGPKGYTF,NA,TRBJ1-2,TRBV19,TRBD1
TGTGCCAGCCGACTGCGGGGGGCCACTGAAGCTTTCTTT,CASRLRGATEAFF,few,TRBJ1-1,TRBV6-1,NA
TGTGCCAGCAGCCTCAGGGGACTGAACACTGAAGCTTTCTTT,CASSLRGLNTEAFF,many,TRBJ1-1,TRBV12-3/TRBV12-4,NA
TGTGCCAGCAGTTGGGGCGCCCCGGGACTAGCGGGGGATAGCTCCTACAATGAGCAGTTCTTC,CASSWGAPGLAGDSSYNEQFF,few,TRBJ2-1,TRBV6-6,TRBD2
TGTGCCAGCAGCCTCGGTGGGTTCCCTGAGGGCGAGCAGTACTTC,CASSLGGFPEGEQYF,many,TRBJ2-7,TRBV7-9,NA
TGTGCCAGCAGTAAAACAGGGGGCCTCTCCTACGAGCAGTACTTC,CASSKTGGLSYEQYF,few,TRBJ2-7,TRBV27,TRBD1
TGTGCCACCAGTGATCCCCAGGGGTGTAGCAATCAGCCCCAGCATTTT,CATSDPQGCSNQPQHF,NA,TRBJ1-5,TRBV24-1,NA
TGTGCCACCAGTGAAACTAGCGGCAAAAACATTCAGTACTTC,CATSETSGKNIQYF,NA,TRBJ2-4,TRBV24-1,TRBD2
TGTGCCAGTAGTATGTCCCTGGGAGCCGGGCCGCACAATGAGCAGTTCTTC,CASSMSLGAGPHNEQFF,many,TRBJ2-1,TRBV19,NA
TGTGCCAGCAAGGTGTCCGAATCTGATGGCTACACCTTC,CASKVSESDGYTF,many,TRBJ1-2,TRBV12-3/TRBV12-4,NA
TGTGCCAGCAGCTTTGACAGGGGGATATATCAAGAGACCCAGTACTTC,CASSFDRGIYQETQYF,many,TRBJ2-5,TRBV7-9,TRBD1
TGTGCCAGCAAAAGTGTTAGCTCCTACAATGAGCAGTTCTTC,CASKSVSSYNEQFF,NA,TRBJ2-1,TRBV6-6,NA
TGTGCCAGCAGCCAGGAAAACAGCGAGCAGTTCTTC,CASSQENSEQFF,NA,TRBJ2-1,TRBV3-1,NA
TGTGCCAGCAGCCCAACAGGGGGCACTGAGCAGTTCTTC,CASSPTGGTEQFF,many,TRBJ2-1,TRBV11-2,TRBD1
TGTGCCAGCAGCCAACCCGGAGAGGCGGCCTACGAGCAGTACTTC,CASSQPGEAAYEQYF,few,TRBJ2-7,TRBV28,NA
TGTGCCAGCAGTACCCCGCAGGGGATTAGTGGCGAGCAGTACTTC,CASSTPQGISGEQYF,many,TRBJ2-7,TRBV7-9,NA
TGCAGTGCCTTATTCCTGGGATGGTCCCCGCACAATGAGCAGTTCTTC,CSALFLGWSPHNEQFF,NA,TRBJ2-1,TRBV20-1,NA
TGTGCCAGCAGCTTGAGACAGCCCTACGAGCAGTACTTC,CASSLRQPYEQYF,NA,TRBJ2-7,TRBV11-2,NA
TGTGCTAGTGGTTTCGAGGCAGGGTTCGGTGTCTCCTACAATGAGCAGTTCTTC,CASGFEAGFGVSYNEQFF,many,TRBJ2-1,TRBV12-5,NA
TGTGCCAGCAGTTACGATGTGGGAGGGGGCCAAGAGACCCAGTACTTC,CASSYDVGGGQETQYF,few,TRBJ2-5,TRBV28,NA
TGTGCCAGCAGTTCTTGGGGAGCGGGAGGATACGAGCAGTACTTC,CASSSWGAGGYEQYF,many,TRBJ2-7,TRBV27,TRBD2
TGTGCCAGCGCAACCCACCTAGGCGGTACGCAGTATTTT,CASATHLGGTQYF,many,TRBJ2-3,TRBV11-3,NA
TGTGCCAGCAGCACCGGGACAGGGGCAAAAGGGGCCGGGGAGCTGTTTTTT,CASSTGTGAKGAGELFF,many,TRBJ2-2,TRBV7-3,TRBD1
TGTGCCAGCAGCTTAGGCGGGACGCCTAATTTTCCCTTT,CASSLGGTPNFPF,NA,TRBJ1-1,TRBV7-9,NA
TGTGCCAGCAGTTGGACTAGCGGGGCCGGGGAGCTGTTTTTT,CASSWTSGAGELFF,few,TRBJ2-2,TRBV6-5,TRBD2
TGTGCCAGCAGCTACCGACTAGCTGTCACCGGGGAGCTGTTTTTT,CASSYRLAVTGELFF,many,TRBJ2-2,TRBV13,TRBD2
TGTGCCAGCAGTTTATGGCGGGCGAGCACTGAAGCTTTCTTT,CASSLWRASTEAFF,NA,TRBJ1-1,TRBV27,NA
TGTGCCAGCAGCGTAGCAGGCAGCCAAGAGACCCAGTACTTC,CASSVAGSQETQYF,NA,TRBJ2-5,TRBV9,NA
TGTGCCAGCAGTACATACGAATCGTATAGCAATCAGCCCCAGCATTTT,CASSTYESYSNQPQHF,NA,TRBJ1-5,TRBV2,NA
TGTGCCAGCAGTTACTACCGACGCACAGATACGCAGTATTTT,CASSYYRRTDTQYF,few,TRBJ2-3,TRBV6-6,NA
TGTGCCAGCAGCCTCGACAGGGATACGGGAGCCTCCTACGAGCAGTACTTC,CASSLDRDTGASYEQYF,few,TRBJ2-7,TRBV6-6,NA
TGTGCCACCAGCATCACAGGAGGCTATGGCTACACCTTC,CATSITGGYGYTF,many,TRBJ1-2,TRBV15,NA
TGTGCCATCAGGCAAGCGGGAGGGAGGAACGAGCAGTACTTC,CAIRQAGGRNEQYF,NA,TRBJ2-7,TRBV10-3,TRBD2
TGTGCCAGCAGTTTAGGGGTCAGGTATGAAGCTTTCTTT,CASSLGVRYEAFF,NA,TRBJ1-1,TRBV27,NA
TGTGCCAGCAGCGCGGGACTAGCGGAGCAAGCAAATACGCAGTATTTT,CASSAGLAEQANTQYF,many,TRBJ2-3,TRBV7-6,TRBD2